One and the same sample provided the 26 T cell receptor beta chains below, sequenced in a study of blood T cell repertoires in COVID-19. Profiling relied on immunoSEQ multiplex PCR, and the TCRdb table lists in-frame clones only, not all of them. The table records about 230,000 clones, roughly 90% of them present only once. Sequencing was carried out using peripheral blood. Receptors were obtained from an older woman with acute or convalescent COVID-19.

The CDR3 region is CASSRQGRYEAFF. DNA for the CDR3: TGTGCCAGTAGTAGACAGGGCCGCTATGAAGCTTTCTTT. V usage is TRBV19 and J usage is TRBJ1-1; 7 bases agree with TRBD1. This CDR3 spans 13 amino acids. Per the germline V gene, CDR1 is LNHDA and CDR2 is SQIVND (reference sequence). V dropped 4 bases and J dropped 7; count of bases not matched to a gene: 6.

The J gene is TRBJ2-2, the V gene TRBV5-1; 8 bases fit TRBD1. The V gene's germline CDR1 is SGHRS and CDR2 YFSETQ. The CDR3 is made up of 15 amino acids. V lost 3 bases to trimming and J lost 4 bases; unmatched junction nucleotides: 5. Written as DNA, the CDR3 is TGCGCCAGCAGCTCCCGGGACAGGCCCACCGGGGAGCTGTTTTTT. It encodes CASSSRDRPTGELFF.

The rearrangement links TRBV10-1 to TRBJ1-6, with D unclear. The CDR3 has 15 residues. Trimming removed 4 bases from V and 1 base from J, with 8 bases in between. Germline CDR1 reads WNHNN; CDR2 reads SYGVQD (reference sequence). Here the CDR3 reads CASSVGGSYNSPLHF. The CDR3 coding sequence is TGCGCCAGCAGTGTGGGAGGATCCTATAATTCACCCCTCCACTTT.

The CDR3 sequence is CAWSTMRVNEQFF. The CDR3 DNA reads as TGTGCCTGGAGCACCATGAGGGTCAATGAGCAGTTCTTC. The chain combines TRBV30 with TRBJ2-1; TRBD2 is a possible D gene (5 bases). The CDR3 loop spans 13 amino acids. V was clipped by 3 bases and J by 6 bases, with 12 bases between them. CDR1 is GTSNPN and CDR2 is SVGIG in the germline V gene (reference sequence).

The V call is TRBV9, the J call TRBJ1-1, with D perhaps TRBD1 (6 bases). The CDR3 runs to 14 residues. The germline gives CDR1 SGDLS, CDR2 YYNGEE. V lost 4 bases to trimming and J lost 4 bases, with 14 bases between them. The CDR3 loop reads CASSWGGSGTEAFF. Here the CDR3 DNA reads TGTGCCAGCAGCTGGGGGGGCTCGGGCACTGAAGCTTTCTTT.

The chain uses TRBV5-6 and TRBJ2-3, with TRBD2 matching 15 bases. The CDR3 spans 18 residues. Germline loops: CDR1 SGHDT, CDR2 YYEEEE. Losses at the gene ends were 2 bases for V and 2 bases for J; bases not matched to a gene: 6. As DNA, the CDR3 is TGTGCCAGCAGCTTATGGACTAGCGGGGGGGCAGACACAGATACGCAGTATTTT. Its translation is CASSLWTSGGADTDTQYF.

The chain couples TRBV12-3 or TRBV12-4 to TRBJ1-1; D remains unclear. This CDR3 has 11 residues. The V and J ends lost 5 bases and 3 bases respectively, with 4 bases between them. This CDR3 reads CASSIYTEAFF. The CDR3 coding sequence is TGTGCCAGCAGTATATACACTGAAGCTTTCTTT.

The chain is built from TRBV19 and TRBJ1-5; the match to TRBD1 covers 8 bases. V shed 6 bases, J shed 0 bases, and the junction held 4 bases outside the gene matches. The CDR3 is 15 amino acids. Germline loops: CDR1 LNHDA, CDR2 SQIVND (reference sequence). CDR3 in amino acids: CASSRTGYSNQPQHF. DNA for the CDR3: TGTGCCAGTAGCAGGACAGGGTATAGCAATCAGCCCCAGCATTTT.

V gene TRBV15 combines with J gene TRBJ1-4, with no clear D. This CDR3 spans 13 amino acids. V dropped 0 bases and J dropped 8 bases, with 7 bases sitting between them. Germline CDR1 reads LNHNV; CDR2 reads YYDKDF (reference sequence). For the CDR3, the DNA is TGTGCCACCAGCAGAGACCTGACAGAAAAACTGTTTTTT. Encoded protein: CATSRDLTEKLFF.

This CDR3 reads CASSQVPDSSYEQYF. The CDR3 DNA is TGTGCCAGCAGCCAAGTTCCTGACAGCTCCTACGAGCAGTACTTC. The chain employs TRBV3-1 (or the pseudogene TRBV3-2) and TRBJ2-7; tentatively, D is TRBD1 (5 bases). The CDR3 totals 15 residues. V was shortened by 1 base and J by 0 bases, with 10 bases between the two germline ends. Germline loops: CDR1 LGHDT, CDR2 YNNKEL (reference sequence).

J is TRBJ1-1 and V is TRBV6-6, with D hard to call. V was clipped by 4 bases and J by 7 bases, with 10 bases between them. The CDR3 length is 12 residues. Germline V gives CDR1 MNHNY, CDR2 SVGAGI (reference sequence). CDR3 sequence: CASSSQRVEAFF. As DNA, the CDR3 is TGTGCCAGCAGTTCCCAGAGGGTTGAAGCTTTCTTT.

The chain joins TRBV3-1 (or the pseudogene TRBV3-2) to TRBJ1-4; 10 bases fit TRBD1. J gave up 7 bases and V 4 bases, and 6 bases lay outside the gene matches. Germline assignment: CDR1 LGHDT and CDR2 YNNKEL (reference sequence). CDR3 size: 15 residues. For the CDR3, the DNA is TGTGCCAGCAGCCTACGGACAGGGGGTCCTGAAAAACTGTTTTTT. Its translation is CASSLRTGGPEKLFF.

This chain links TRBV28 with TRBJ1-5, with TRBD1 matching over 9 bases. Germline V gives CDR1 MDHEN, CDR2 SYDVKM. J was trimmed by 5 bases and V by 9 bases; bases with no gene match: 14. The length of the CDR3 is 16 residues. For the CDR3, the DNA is TGTGCCAGTACGTCTGGAGCCGGGACAGGGTATCAGCCCCAGCATTTT. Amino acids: CASTSGAGTGYQPQHF.

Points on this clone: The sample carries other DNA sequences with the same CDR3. Here the CDR3 DNA reads TGTGCCAGCAGCTTAGGCGGGGGGAGCTCCTACGAGCAGTACTTC. Encoded protein: CASSLGGGSSYEQYF. The chain links TRBV7-2 to TRBJ2-7, with 8 bases identical to TRBD2. V lost 1 base and J lost 0; bases outside the gene matches: 2. The CDR3 runs 15 residues. Germline V gives CDR1 SGHTA, CDR2 FQGNSA.

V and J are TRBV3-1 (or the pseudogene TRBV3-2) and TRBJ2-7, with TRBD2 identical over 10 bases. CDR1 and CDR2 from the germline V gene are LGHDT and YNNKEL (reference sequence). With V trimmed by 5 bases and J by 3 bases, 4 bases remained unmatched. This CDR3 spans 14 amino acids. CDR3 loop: CASSKRGGYYEQYF. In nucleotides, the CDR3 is TGTGCCAGCAGCAAGCGGGGGGGTTACTACGAGCAGTACTTC.

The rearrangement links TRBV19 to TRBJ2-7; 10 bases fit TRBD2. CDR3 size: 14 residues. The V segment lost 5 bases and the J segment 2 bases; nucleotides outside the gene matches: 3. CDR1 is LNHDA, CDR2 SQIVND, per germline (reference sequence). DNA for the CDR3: TGTGCCAGTAGTGAGCGGGGGGGGACCTACGAGCAGTACTTC. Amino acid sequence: CASSERGGTYEQYF.

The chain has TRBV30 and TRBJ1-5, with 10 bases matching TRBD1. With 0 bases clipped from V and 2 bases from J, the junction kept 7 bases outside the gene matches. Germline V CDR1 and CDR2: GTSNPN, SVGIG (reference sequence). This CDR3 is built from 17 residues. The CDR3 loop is CAWSVRSGTGGNQPQHF. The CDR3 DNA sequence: TGTGCCTGGAGTGTACGGTCAGGGACAGGGGGCAATCAGCCCCAGCATTTT.

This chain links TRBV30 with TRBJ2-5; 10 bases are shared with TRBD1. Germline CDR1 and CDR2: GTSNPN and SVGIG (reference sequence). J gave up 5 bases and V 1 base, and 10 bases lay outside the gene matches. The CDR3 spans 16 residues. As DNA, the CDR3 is TGTGCCTGGAGTGGTGGGACAGGGGAATTTCAGGAGACCCAGTACTTC. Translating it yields CAWSGGTGEFQETQYF.

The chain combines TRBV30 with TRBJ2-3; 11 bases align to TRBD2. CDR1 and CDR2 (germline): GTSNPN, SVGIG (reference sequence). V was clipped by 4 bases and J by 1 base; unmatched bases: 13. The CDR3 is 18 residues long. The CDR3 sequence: CAWTVGSGRGLGTDTQYF. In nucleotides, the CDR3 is TGTGCCTGGACCGTGGGTAGCGGGAGGGGCTTGGGCACAGATACGCAGTATTTT.

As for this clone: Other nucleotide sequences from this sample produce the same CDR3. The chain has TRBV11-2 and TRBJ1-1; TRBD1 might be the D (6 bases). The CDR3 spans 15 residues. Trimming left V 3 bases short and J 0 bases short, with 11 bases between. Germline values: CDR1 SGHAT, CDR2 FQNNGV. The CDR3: CASSLGQGMNTEAFF. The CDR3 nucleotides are TGTGCCAGCAGCTTGGGGCAGGGGATGAACACTGAAGCTTTCTTT.

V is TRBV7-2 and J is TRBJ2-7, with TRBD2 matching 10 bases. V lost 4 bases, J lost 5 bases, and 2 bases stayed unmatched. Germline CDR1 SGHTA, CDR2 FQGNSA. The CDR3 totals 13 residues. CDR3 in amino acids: CASSSGTSDEQYF. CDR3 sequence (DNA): TGTGCCAGCAGCTCCGGGACTAGCGACGAGCAGTACTTC.

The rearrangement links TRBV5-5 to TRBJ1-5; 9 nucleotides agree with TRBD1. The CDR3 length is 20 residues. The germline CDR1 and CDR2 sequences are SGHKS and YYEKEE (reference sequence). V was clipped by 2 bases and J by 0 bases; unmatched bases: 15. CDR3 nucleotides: TGTGCCAGCAGCTTAAATCCCGGGACAGGGAGGGTGAATAGCAATCAGCCCCAGCATTTT. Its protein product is CASSLNPGTGRVNSNQPQHF.

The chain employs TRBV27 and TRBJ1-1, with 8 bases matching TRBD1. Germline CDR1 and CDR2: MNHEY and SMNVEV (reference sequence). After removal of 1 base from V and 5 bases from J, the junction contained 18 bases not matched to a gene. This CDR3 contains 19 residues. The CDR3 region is CASSLYTLMATGEGTEAFF. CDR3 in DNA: TGTGCCAGCAGTTTATATACCCTCATGGCGACAGGGGAGGGGACTGAAGCTTTCTTT.

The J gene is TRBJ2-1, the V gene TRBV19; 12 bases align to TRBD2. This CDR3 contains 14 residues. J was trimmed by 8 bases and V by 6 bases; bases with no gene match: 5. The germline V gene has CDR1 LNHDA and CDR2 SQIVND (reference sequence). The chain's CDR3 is CASRTSGRTYEQFF. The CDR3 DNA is TGTGCCAGTAGGACTAGCGGGAGAACCTATGAGCAGTTCTTC.

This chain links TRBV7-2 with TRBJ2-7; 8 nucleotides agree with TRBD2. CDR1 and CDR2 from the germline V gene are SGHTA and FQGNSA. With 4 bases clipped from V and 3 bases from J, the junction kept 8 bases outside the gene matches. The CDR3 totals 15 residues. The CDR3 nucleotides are TGTGCCAGCAGCTACACGGGGGGGTTACGCTACGAGCAGTACTTC. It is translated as CASSYTGGLRYEQYF.

The CDR3 region has the DNA TGTGCCAGTAGTATTGACAGGGGACCCACTGAAGCTTTCTTT. This gives the protein CASSIDRGPTEAFF. The chain carries TRBV19 and TRBJ1-1; 8 nucleotides align to TRBD1. The CDR3 consists of 14 residues. J gave up 4 bases and V 3 bases, and 4 bases lay outside the gene matches. The germline V gene has CDR1 LNHDA and CDR2 SQIVND (reference sequence).